Below, 8 T cell receptor beta chains from the same sample are listed, as sequenced in a study of blood T cell repertoires in COVID-19. Libraries were prepared by immunoSEQ multiplex PCR; TCRdb keeps only in-frame clonotypes and omits some of them. The data contain around 170,000 clones, roughly nine tenths of them singletons. The sample comprised peripheral blood. These receptors all stem from a woman in her 70s with acute or convalescent COVID-19.

In DNA, the CDR3 is TGCGCCAGCAGCCAGTCGACTGATCAGCCCCAGCATTTT. Translating gives CASSQSTDQPQHF. The chain uses TRBV4-3 and TRBJ1-5; D is uncertain. The CDR3 sequence is 13 residues long. Trimming removed 3 bases from V and 5 bases from J, with 8 bases in between. Germline values: CDR1 LGHNA, CDR2 YSLEER.

The gene calls are TRBV11-2 and TRBJ2-1; D may be TRBD2 (5 bases). Trimming pared 1 base from V and 12 bases from J, leaving 7 bases between. Germline CDR1 SGHAT, CDR2 FQNNGV. The CDR3 sequence is 11 residues long. The DNA of the CDR3 is TGTGCCAGCAGCTTAGTGCTAGCGCAGTTCTTC. It is translated as CASSLVLAQFF. Filled out from reference TRBV11-2 and TRBJ2-1, the complete variable domain reads EAGVAQSPRYKIIEKRQSVAFWCNPISGHATLYWYQQILGQGPKLLIQFQNNGVVDDSQLPKDRFSAERLKGVDSTLKIQPAKLEDSAVYLCASSLVLAQFFGPGTRLTVL.

This chain joins TRBV19 and TRBJ2-1, with TRBD2 matching 13 bases. V lost 0 bases, J lost 6 bases, and 8 bases stayed unmatched. Germline V gene lookup returns CDR1 LNHDA and CDR2 SQIVND (reference sequence). This CDR3 spans 18 amino acids. CDR3 residues: CASSIELAGGPKSNEQFF. In DNA form, the CDR3 reads TGTGCCAGTAGTATAGAACTAGCGGGAGGGCCAAAGAGCAATGAGCAGTTCTTC.

V and J are TRBV30 and TRBJ1-6; 7 bases map to TRBD1. The CDR3 covers 20 residues. The germline gives CDR1 GTSNPN, CDR2 SVGIG (reference sequence). V was clipped by 1 base and J by 0 bases; unmatched bases: 15. CDR3 region: CAWSGRTLTGTDSYNSPLHF. In DNA, the CDR3 is TGTGCCTGGAGTGGACGAACGCTAACCGGGACAGACTCCTATAATTCACCCCTCCACTTT.

The gene calls are TRBV9 and TRBJ1-3; 7 bases are a match to TRBD1. The CDR3 covers 16 residues. CDR1 and CDR2 from the germline V gene are SGDLS and YYNGEE. J gave up 4 bases and V 0 bases, and 7 bases lay outside the gene matches. The DNA for the CDR3 is TGTGCCAGCAGCGTAGGGCAGGGGGGCTCGGGAAACACCATATATTTT. Translating gives CASSVGQGGSGNTIYF.

Details on this clone: The junction does not match germline at one end; this may be a read error. The rearrangement uses TRBV7-9 and TRBJ2-7, with TRBD1 matching 7 bases. Germline V gene data show CDR1 as SEHNR and CDR2 as FQNEAQ (reference sequence). The CDR3 is 13 amino acids. Written as DNA, the CDR3 is TGTGCCAGCAGCTCCGGGACAGATTACGAGCCGTACTTC. This codes for CASSSGTDYEPYF.

This clone has a single count. V usage is TRBV3-1 (or the pseudogene TRBV3-2) and J usage is TRBJ1-5; perhaps TRBD1 as D (6 bases). CDR3 length: 14 residues. V shed 1 base and J shed 9 bases, with 13 bases lying between them. CDR1 and CDR2 from the germline V gene are LGHDT and YNNKEL (reference sequence). CDR3 loop: CASSQAGGRGPQHF. As DNA, the CDR3 is TGTGCCAGCAGCCAAGCGGGGGGGCGAGGGCCCCAGCATTTT.

This sequence joins TRBV10-3 and TRBJ2-7; 8 nucleotides agree with TRBD1. In germline, CDR1 is ENHRY, CDR2 SYGVKD. This CDR3 spans 12 amino acids. After removal of 5 bases from V and 5 bases from J, the junction contained 2 bases not matched to a gene. In DNA form, the CDR3 reads TGTGCCATCAGTTCAGGGGGCCACGAGCAGTACTTC. This translates into CAISSGGHEQYF.